These 2 T cell receptor beta chains were all obtained from the same sample, sequenced in a study of cytomegalovirus exposure and HLA in healthy donors. The PCR contained 60 Vbeta and 13 Jbeta primers. Some clones are missing from TCRdb's copy, which holds only in-frame ones; the method was immunoSEQ multiplex PCR. Found here are 95,000 to 150,000 clones; the top ten clones hold around 3.9%. The sample was PBMCs. These receptors originate from a man between 18 and 29 years old in good health and CMV-seronegative.

The chain joins TRBV11-3 to TRBJ1-2; 8 nucleotides align to TRBD1. The CDR3 runs to 16 residues. CDR1 and CDR2 (germline): SGHNT, YENEEA. V was pared by 2 bases and J by 3 bases, with 8 bases of the junction left unmatched. CDR3 amino acids: CASSLSGRGRDYGYTF. The DNA for the CDR3 is TGTGCCAGCAGCTTATCTGGCAGGGGGCGCGACTATGGCTACACCTTC. Looking up the rest from reference TRBV11-3 and TRBJ1-2 gives the full variable domain: EAGVVQSPRYKIIEKKQPVAFWCNPISGHNTLYWYLQNLGQGPELLIRYENEEAVDDSQLPKDRFSAERLKGVDSTLKIQPAELGDSAVYLCASSLSGRGRDYGYTFGSGTRLTVV.

The chain carries TRBV5-4 and TRBJ2-3, with 11 positions matching TRBD2. CDR3 length equals 15 residues. The junction had 2 bases not matched to a gene; V was cut back by 1 base and J by 4 bases. Germline CDR1 SGHNT, CDR2 YYREEE (reference sequence). CDR3 nucleotide sequence: TGTGCCAGCAGCTTGACTAGCGGGAGATCAGATACGCAGTATTTT. It encodes CASSLTSGRSDTQYF.